The 3 T cell receptor beta chains given below trace back to one sample, sequenced in a study of OX40 agonist ivuxolimab in advanced cancers. Repertoires were generated with immunoSEQ multiplex PCR, while TCRdb's copy carries only in-frame clones and drops some. The profile shows under 6,500 clones, 77% of them singletons. Sequences were derived from CD4+ or CD8+ T cells sorted from blood, sampled in a trial of the OX40 agonist ivuxolimab. These receptors all come from an adult with an advanced solid tumor such as melanoma, head and neck, liver or kidney cancer.

This chain uses TRBV5-4 with TRBJ1-2; D remains ambiguous. Trimming took 3 bases from V and 4 from J, leaving 16 bases between them. This CDR3 is built from 15 residues. Germline lookup yields CDR1 SGHNT and CDR2 YYREEE (reference sequence). The DNA of the CDR3 is TGTGCCAGCAGCTGGGGTGAATCTAATCTCTATGGCTACACCTTC. Encoded protein: CASSWGESNLYGYTF.

The chain links TRBV29-1 to TRBJ2-1, with D tentatively TRBD1 or TRBD2 (5 bases each). Germline CDR1 reads SQVTM; CDR2 reads ANQGSEA. The CDR3 is 14 amino acids. Trimming removed 4 bases from V and 2 bases from J, with 12 bases in between. DNA for the CDR3: TGCAGCGTTGTGTGGGGGAGCGCCTACAATGAGCAGTTCTTC. Amino acids: CSVVWGSAYNEQFF.

The V and J genes are TRBV7-2 and TRBJ2-1, with TRBD2 matching over 8 bases. After removal of 5 bases from V and 14 bases from J, the junction contained 8 bases not matched to a gene. This CDR3 contains 12 residues. Germline lookup yields CDR1 SGHTA and CDR2 FQGNSA. CDR3: CASSRPGLAKFF. The DNA of the CDR3 is TGTGCCAGCAGCCGACCCGGACTAGCAAAGTTCTTC.